A single sample is the source of the 19 T cell receptor beta chains below, sequenced in a study of Ad26.COV2.S vaccination and SARS-CoV-2 variants. Documented treatment: around 19 received Ad26.COV2.S at low or high dose, single or two shots; several received placebo; per-sample allocation not given. At day 63 after the first vaccine or placebo injection, samples were drawn. Profiled with immunoSEQ multiplex PCR; TCRdb holds only in-frame clones, not every one. Among 400,000 to 450,000 clones listed, roughly 90% were seen once. The sample consisted of peripheral blood, taken in a trial of Ad26.COV2.S vaccine versus placebo. All receptors come from a person between 18 and 65 years old who received the Ad26.COV2.S COVID-19 vaccine or a placebo.

The chain uses TRBV21-1 and TRBJ1-3. TRBV21-1 counts as a pseudogene. This CDR3 comprises 16 residues. The CDR3 nucleotides read TGTGCCAGCAGCTCCGCAGGGGGGGATTGTCGAAACACCATATATTTT. This encodes CASSSAGGDCRNTIYF.

The rearrangement uses TRBV5-1 and TRBJ2-5, with TRBD1 matching 9 bases. Trimming at V came to 3 bases and at J to 5 bases, leaving 5 bases not matched to a gene. This CDR3 spans 14 amino acids. Germline V CDR1 and CDR2: SGHRS, YFSETQ. The CDR3 DNA sequence: TGCGCCAGCAGCTCGGGACAGGGAGGGGAGACCCAGTACTTC. This encodes CASSSGQGGETQYF.

The chain carries TRBV16 and TRBJ1-2; a weak D match, TRBD1 (5 bases). The germline CDR1 and CDR2 sequences are KGHSY and FQNENV. V shed 5 bases and J shed 6 bases, with 19 bases lying between them. CDR3 length: 15 amino acids. CDR3 sequence: CASSYVVQGGDGYTF. For the CDR3, the DNA is TGTGCCAGCAGCTACGTCGTGCAGGGAGGCGATGGCTACACCTTC. The full variable domain, completed using reference TRBV16 and TRBJ1-2, is GEEVAQTPKHLVRGEGQKAKLYCAPIKGHSYVFWYQQVLKNEFKFLISFQNENVFDETGMPKERFSAKCLPNSPCSLEIQATKLEDSAVYFCASSYVVQGGDGYTFGSGTRLTVV.

This clone was seen only once. Other DNA sequences from this sample encode an identical CDR3 as well. V gene TRBV2 combines with J gene TRBJ2-7; D gene unclear. CDR1 SNHLY and CDR2 FYNNEI come from the germline V gene. Trimming cost V 6 bases and J 3 bases, with 9 bases left between them. The CDR3 contains 12 residues. The CDR3 region is CASRASSYEQYF. The CDR3 nucleotides read TGTGCCAGCAGGGCCTCAAGCTACGAGCAGTACTTC.

V and J are TRBV27 and TRBJ2-7, with D unclear. From germline, CDR1 is MNHEY and CDR2 SMNVEV (reference sequence). CDR3 size: 11 residues. The V gene lost 7 bases and the J gene lost 5 bases, with 9 bases spanning the gap. The CDR3 spells CASTGPNEQYF. The CDR3 nucleotides read TGTGCCAGCACGGGCCCTAACGAGCAGTACTTC.

The chain couples TRBV9 to TRBJ2-2; 7 nucleotides align to TRBD2. After removal of 1 base from V and 6 bases from J, the junction contained 9 bases not matched to a gene. This CDR3 comprises 16 residues. Per the germline V gene, CDR1 is SGDLS and CDR2 is YYNGEE. Written as DNA, the CDR3 is TGTGCCAGCAGCGTATCCGGGGGAGGGCCTCCCGGGGAGCTGTTTTTT. As protein: CASSVSGGGPPGELFF.

The chain is built from TRBV6-6 and TRBJ1-3; D is uncertain. CDR1 is MNHNY, CDR2 SVGAGI, per germline (reference sequence). The CDR3 is made up of 13 amino acids. Deletions cut 3 bases from V and 3 bases from J, with 6 bases between. The DNA of the CDR3 is TGTGCCAGCAGTTATATTTTTGGAAACACCATATATTTT. Translating it yields CASSYIFGNTIYF.

V is TRBV11-2 and J is TRBJ2-7; no reliable D call. CDR1 is SGHAT, CDR2 FQNNGV, per germline. Trimming left V 1 base short and J 5 bases short, with 3 bases between. The CDR3 has 11 amino acids. CDR3 sequence reads: CASSLVNEQYF. The CDR3 DNA reads TGTGCCAGCAGCTTAGTCAACGAGCAGTACTTC.

The V and J genes are TRBV7-9 and TRBJ2-7, with D unclear. CDR1 is SEHNR, CDR2 FQNEAQ, per germline (reference sequence). Trimming cost V 5 bases and J 4 bases, with 9 bases left between them. This CDR3 comprises 12 residues. CDR3 bases: TGTGCCAGCAGCCCAGGACGGTACGAGCAGTACTTC. This gives the protein CASSPGRYEQYF.

V gene TRBV6-5 combines with J gene TRBJ2-4; D gene uncertain. The CDR3 consists of 13 residues. Germline loops: CDR1 MNHEY, CDR2 SVGAGI. V lost 4 bases, J lost 8 bases, and 12 bases lay in between. CDR3 nucleotide sequence: TGTGCCAGCAGTTCCCAGGTACGGGACATTCAGTACTTC. Its translation is CASSSQVRDIQYF.

The V call is TRBV7-9, the J call TRBJ1-5; 8 bases line up with TRBD1. Germline CDR1 is SEHNR and CDR2 is FQNEAQ (reference sequence). This CDR3 region has 13 residues. Unmatched junction bases numbered 2, after V lost 6 bases and J lost 4 bases. CDR3 sequence (DNA): TGTGCCAGCAGTGACAGGGGAAATCAGCCCCAGCATTTT. Translation gives CASSDRGNQPQHF.

V usage is TRBV28 and J usage is TRBJ1-5; 11 bases are a match to TRBD1. Unmatched junction bases numbered 8, after V lost 1 base and J lost 3 bases. The length of the CDR3 is 18 residues. Germline CDR1 MDHEN, CDR2 SYDVKM. The chain's CDR3 is CASSLFGTGGSINQPQHF. CDR3 nucleotide sequence: TGTGCCAGCAGTTTATTCGGGACAGGGGGAAGTATCAATCAGCCCCAGCATTTT.

The CDR3 protein is CASSSLWGRAGDEQFF. For the CDR3, the DNA is TGTGCCAGCAGCTCCCTTTGGGGGAGGGCCGGGGATGAGCAGTTCTTC. This chain connects TRBV7-9 to TRBJ2-1, with 7 bases aligning to TRBD2. With 4 bases clipped from V and 8 bases from J, the junction kept 14 bases outside the gene matches. Per the germline V gene, CDR1 is SEHNR and CDR2 is FQNEAQ (reference sequence). This CDR3 has 16 residues.

The V gene is TRBV7-8, the J gene TRBJ1-5; 7 nucleotides align to TRBD1. Trimming took 2 bases from V and 4 from J; bases not matched to a gene: 17. Germline V CDR1 and CDR2: SGHVS, FQNEAQ. The CDR3 covers 19 residues. The CDR3 DNA reads TGTGCCAGCAGCTTATTCACGGCCCAGGGGGAGGGCAAGAATCAGCCCCAGCATTTT. The encoded protein is CASSLFTAQGEGKNQPQHF.

This clone was seen a single time. One end of the junction fails to match germline, which may point to a read error. J is TRBJ2-5 and V is TRBV7-2, with unresolved D. CDR1 SGHTA and CDR2 FQGNSA come from the germline V gene. The CDR3 extends over 13 amino acids. CDR3 sequence reads: CASSVAFGETQYF. DNA of the CDR3: TGTGCCAGCAGCGTAGCCTTTGGAGAGACCCAGTACTTC.

The chain employs TRBV27 and TRBJ2-1; D possibly corresponds to TRBD2 (5 bases). The CDR3 has 16 residues. The germline V gene encodes CDR1 MNHEY and CDR2 SMNVEV (reference sequence). Trimming took off 7 bases at V and 8 bases at J, with 24 bases between the two ends. The CDR3 loop reads CASKPSGVVGVDEQFF. The CDR3 DNA reads as TGTGCCAGCAAACCAAGTGGGGTCGTCGGGGTCGATGAGCAGTTCTTC.

For this clone: The junction and the germline gene differ at one end; a read error may be behind it. The rearrangement uses TRBV29-1 and TRBJ2-3; TRBD1 agrees at 7 bases. Per the germline V gene, CDR1 is SQVTM and CDR2 is ANQGSEA. The CDR3 loop spans 13 amino acids. The CDR3 DNA follows: TGCAGCTTTGACAGGGTAGACACAGATACGCAGTATTTT. It translates to CSFDRVDTDTQYF.

The chain employs TRBV5-5 and TRBJ1-2, with 11 bases lining up with TRBD1. This CDR3 spans 14 amino acids. J gave up 8 bases and V 0 bases, and 3 bases lay outside the gene matches. Germline V lookup: CDR1 SGHKS, CDR2 YYEKEE (reference sequence). The chain's CDR3 is CASSLERTGGGYTF. CDR3 coding DNA: TGTGCCAGCAGCTTGGAGAGGACAGGGGGCGGCTACACCTTC.

The rearrangement joins TRBV7-3 to TRBJ2-1; D not resolved. Trimming pared 0 bases from V and 9 bases from J, leaving 9 bases between. Germline V CDR1 and CDR2: SGHTA, FQGTGA. This CDR3 comprises 13 residues. DNA of the CDR3: TGTGCCAGCAGCTTAACGTTCGGCGTTGAGCAGTTCTTC. It encodes CASSLTFGVEQFF.